These 8 T cell receptor beta chains were all obtained from the same sample, sequenced in a study of T cells in Graves' hyperthyroidism and ophthalmopathy. Amplified TCR beta CDR3 regions came from RNA transcripts. First-round RT-PCR targeting the TCR CDR3 was performed with the HTBI primer set. TCRdb processed the multiplex PCR reads anew with MiXCR; each CDR3 protein has one entry. This sample has about 590,000 distinct CDR3 sequences; approximately 15% occur once, and the top ten carry about 7%. Sequencing input: blood. The receptors shown here come from a woman aged 18 to 35 with Graves' ophthalmopathy.

Notes on this clonotype: A much larger clone differs by one base, so this may be a read error. V gene TRBV12-3 or TRBV12-4 combines with J gene TRBJ2-5; D not certain. V was shortened by 10 bases and J by 5 bases, with 11 bases between the two germline ends. The CDR3 loop spans 11 amino acids. CDR3 sequence: CATSPAETQYF. DNA of the CDR3: TGTGCCACCAGCCCCGCTGAGACCCAGTACTTC.

In its sample, this clonotype was seen a few times. The chain's CDR3 is CASSYQGTGFGEQYF. For the CDR3, the DNA is TGTGCCAGCAGTTATCAGGGGACAGGATTTGGCGAGCAGTACTTC. The V and J genes are TRBV27 and TRBJ2-7; TRBD1 aligns across 8 bases. V lost 4 bases, J lost 6 bases, and 11 bases stayed unmatched. Germline V gene lookup returns CDR1 MNHEY and CDR2 SMNVEV (reference sequence). The CDR3 has 15 amino acids.

This sequence joins TRBV2 and TRBJ1-1; D remains unclear. This CDR3 spans 12 amino acids. Trimming pared 8 bases from V and 5 bases from J, leaving 12 bases between. CDR1 is SNHLY, CDR2 FYNNEI, per germline. The CDR3 nucleotides read TGTGCCAGCCACGAGGGTGGGACTGAAGCTTTCTTT. Its translation: CASHEGGTEAFF.

This clonotype was seen many times. The rearrangement joins TRBV28 to TRBJ1-4; 10 bases agree with TRBD1. This CDR3 has 15 residues. The ends lost 5 bases at V and 8 bases at J; junction bases unmatched: 8. Germline lookup yields CDR1 MDHEN and CDR2 SYDVKM. The DNA of the CDR3 is TGTGCCAGCAGTCCTGCCGGGGACAGGGGAGAAAAACTGTTTTTT. Encoded protein: CASSPAGDRGEKLFF.

On this clonotype itself: This may be a read error: a much more frequent sequence differs by one nucleotide. J is TRBJ1-6 and V is TRBV2; 10 bases agree with TRBD1. J was trimmed by 0 bases and V by 7 bases; bases with no gene match: 9. The CDR3 is made up of 18 amino acids. Germline loops: CDR1 SNHLY, CDR2 FYNNEI. Here the CDR3 DNA reads TGTGCCAGCACACTTCGGGACAGGGGCCCCTCCTATAATTCACCCCTCCACTTT. The encoded protein is CASTLRDRGPSYNSPLHF.

This clonotype came up many times. The CDR3 loop is CASSLAGVGEKLFF. The CDR3 nucleotides read TGTGCCAGCAGCTTAGCAGGTGTGGGAGAAAAACTGTTTTTT. This chain connects TRBV11-2 to TRBJ1-4; D unclear. The germline V gene has CDR1 SGHAT and CDR2 FQNNGV. The V end lost 1 base, the J end lost 8 bases, and 11 bases lay between the germline ends. The CDR3 consists of 14 residues.

This clonotype was detected ten times or more. The chain is built from TRBV7-2 and TRBJ2-1; D call uncertain. The CDR3 loop spans 15 amino acids. CDR1 is SGHTA, CDR2 FQGNSA, per germline. The V end was cut by 2 bases, the J end by 0 bases, with 8 bases between. The CDR3 spells CASSLSVSSYNEQFF. DNA for the CDR3: TGTGCCAGCAGCTTAAGCGTGAGCTCCTACAATGAGCAGTTCTTC.

The chain combines TRBV7-2 with TRBJ2-3; D gene unclear. The V end lost 5 bases, the J end lost 0 bases, and 15 bases lay between the germline ends. The CDR3 length is 16 residues. The germline V gene encodes CDR1 SGHTA and CDR2 FQGNSA. The CDR3, as DNA: TGTGCCAGCAGCCCGAACCCCATAGCTAGCACAGATACGCAGTATTTT. The encoded protein is CASSPNPIASTDTQYF.